This T cell receptor (beta chain) was identified during a study of CD8+ T cells in alopecia areata. As for the study in general: The share of scalp area affected provided the severity score for treated patients. Study results and caveats: Alphabeta T cells residing in normal skin are also sequenced in scalp samples.

Trimming shortened V by 4 bases and J by 5 bases, and 12 bases separated the two germline ends. The CDR3 extends over 12 amino acids. CDR1 is SQVTM, CDR2 ANQGSEA, per germline. Isolated RNA was reverse transcribed into cDNA used as the sequencing template. Sequencing was performed with immunoSEQ multiplex PCR; in TCRdb, only in-frame clones are kept and a portion is missing. The sample consists of approximately 120,000 clones, around 63% of them appearing once. Treatment defined: oral pan-JAK inhibitor, 5-10 mg twice daily. A remark on this clone: What it binds is unknown.

The origin of this receptor is a human donor with alopecia areata. The rearrangement joins TRBV29-1 to TRBJ2-7; D is undetermined. The sequences come from CD4+ T cells sorted from blood, collected at week 4, from a patient treated with tofacitinib. The CDR3 sequence: CSVVASGDEQYF. The DNA of the CDR3 is TGCAGCGTTGTCGCCTCGGGTGACGAGCAGTACTTC.